These 27 T cell receptor beta chains came from one sample sequenced in a study of PD-1 blockade in classical Hodgkin lymphoma. Regarding time point: cycle 4 day 1 (C4D1), after 5 to 7 weeks of nivolumab. All the patients suffered relapse after autologous stem cell transplantation, and brentuximab vedotin exposure differed. Profiling relied on immunoSEQ multiplex PCR, and the TCRdb table lists in-frame clones only, not all of them. Found here are 90,000 to 140,000 clones, about nine tenths of them singletons; the top ten hold around 19%. Sequencing was performed on peripheral blood mononuclear cells (PBMCs), taken before the fourth cycle of nivolumab. The receptors originated from a human donor with classical Hodgkin lymphoma.

This clone was seen only a few times. V gene TRBV4-1 combines with J gene TRBJ1-4, with 7 bases identical to TRBD1. V was pared by 0 bases and J by 11 bases, with 9 bases of the junction left unmatched. The CDR3 length is 15 residues. The germline CDR1 and CDR2 sequences are MGHRA and YSYEKL. The chain's CDR3 is CASSQDSAGGEKLFF. The CDR3 coding sequence is TGCGCCAGCAGCCAAGATTCGGCAGGGGGTGAGAAACTGTTTTTT.

This clone showed up just a few times. The chain has TRBV19 and TRBJ2-3, with 10 bases aligning to TRBD2. Looked up from germline, CDR1 is LNHDA and CDR2 is SQIVND (reference sequence). V gave up 6 bases and J gave up 0 bases; unmatched junction bases: 3. The CDR3 consists of 15 residues. The CDR3: CASSRLAGSTDTQYF. For the CDR3, the DNA is TGTGCCAGTAGCCGACTAGCGGGTAGCACAGATACGCAGTATTTT.

This clone has a single count. The CDR3 loop is CATSRSKGGSGNTIYF. In DNA, the CDR3 is TGTGCCACCAGCAGATCGAAGGGGGGCTCTGGAAACACCATATATTTT. The chain carries TRBV15 and TRBJ1-3, with D perhaps TRBD1 (6 bases). CDR3 size: 16 residues. From germline, CDR1 is LNHNV and CDR2 YYDKDF (reference sequence). V was cut by 2 bases and J by 0 bases, with 11 bases left in between.

This sequence joins TRBV7-9 and TRBJ2-7, with D uncertain. The ends were cut back, 4 bases at V and 2 bases at J, with 3 bases in the middle. This CDR3 has 11 amino acids. Germline lookup yields CDR1 SEHNR and CDR2 FQNEAQ (reference sequence). The CDR3 is CASSSPYEQYF. The DNA of the CDR3 is TGTGCCAGCAGCTCCCCCTACGAGCAGTACTTC.

V gene TRBV5-6 combines with J gene TRBJ2-7, with 16 bases lining up with TRBD2. Trimming removed 4 bases from V and 4 bases from J; junction bases left unmatched: 11. The CDR3 contains 18 residues. CDR1 is SGHDT, CDR2 YYEEEE, per germline. DNA of the CDR3: TGTGCCAGCAGCGGGGCCGGGACTAGCGGGAGGGTGGAGTACGAGCAGTACTTC. Translated, it gives CASSGAGTSGRVEYEQYF. The entire variable domain, with the rest obtained from reference TRBV5-6 and TRBJ2-7, is as follows: DAGVTQSPTHLIKTRGQQVTLRCSPKSGHDTVSWYQQALGQGPQFIFQYYEEEERQRGNFPDRFSGHQFPNYSSELNVNALLLGDSALYLCASSGAGTSGRVEYEQYFGPGTRLTVT.

J is TRBJ1-5 and V is TRBV6-5; weak D call: TRBD1 (5 bases). This CDR3 is 15 amino acids long. Looked up from germline, CDR1 is MNHEY and CDR2 is SVGAGI. V lost 6 bases and J lost 0, with 12 bases in between. CDR3 nucleotides: TGTGCCAGCAGCTCGGGACGGTATAGCAATCAGCCCCAGCATTTT. This codes for CASSSGRYSNQPQHF.

V and J are TRBV7-6 and TRBJ2-7; D is ambiguous. Germline CDR1 is SGHVS and CDR2 is FNYEAQ. CDR3 length: 13 residues. Deletions cut 3 bases from V and 4 bases from J, with 10 bases between. CDR3 DNA: TGTGCCAGCAGCTTCGCCGGCAATTACGAGCAGTACTTC. As protein: CASSFAGNYEQYF.

V usage is TRBV18 and J usage is TRBJ1-3; 7 positions agree with TRBD1. Trimming took 3 bases from V and 3 from J; bases not matched to a gene: 2. Per germline, CDR1 KGHSH and CDR2 LQKENI. The CDR3 contains 14 residues. The CDR3 protein is CASSPNRGGNTIYF. The CDR3 DNA reads TGTGCCAGCTCACCGAACAGGGGTGGAAACACCATATATTTT.

The gene calls are TRBV25-1 and TRBJ1-2; D is undetermined. The CDR3 sequence is 11 residues long. The V gene lost 1 base and the J gene lost 10 bases, with 7 bases spanning the gap. Germline V lookup: CDR1 MGHDK, CDR2 SYGVNS. CDR3 in DNA: TGTGCCAGCAGTGAATCCGGTACCTACACCTTC. The encoded protein is CASSESGTYTF.

Details on this clone: The junction differs from germline at one of its ends, possibly a read error. The genes are TRBV7-7 and TRBJ2-2, with D possibly being TRBD2 (6 bases). This CDR3 is built from 13 residues. Germline V gives CDR1 SSHAT, CDR2 FNYEAQ (reference sequence). The CDR3 region has the DNA TGTGCTAGCAGCTTGGGACTTGGCGGGGAGCTGTTTTTT. It translates to CASSLGLGGELFF. Filled out from reference TRBV7-7 and TRBJ2-2, the complete variable domain reads GAGVSQSPRYKVTKRGQDVTLRCDPISSHATLYWYQQALGQGPEFLTYFNYEAQPDKSGLPSDRFSAERPEGSISTLTIQRTEQRDSAMYRCASSLGLGGELFFGEGSRLTVL.

This clone has a handful of counts. The chain joins TRBV5-4 to TRBJ1-6, with D tentatively TRBD1 (6 bases). V lost 3 bases to trimming and J lost 12 bases, with 13 bases between them. This CDR3 comprises 13 residues. Germline V gene data show CDR1 as SGHNT and CDR2 as YYREEE (reference sequence). CDR3 bases: TGTGCCAGCAGCTCGGACAGCGATATACCCCTCCACTTT. Protein: CASSSDSDIPLHF.

The V call is TRBV9, the J call TRBJ2-1, with 11 bases identical to TRBD2. Germline V lookup: CDR1 SGDLS, CDR2 YYNGEE. This CDR3 contains 16 residues. Trimming at V came to 0 bases and at J to 8 bases, leaving 7 bases not matched to a gene. The CDR3 loop is CASSVVVSGRADEQFF. The CDR3 bases are TGTGCCAGCAGCGTAGTAGTTAGCGGGAGGGCCGATGAGCAGTTCTTC.

The chain has TRBV6-6 and TRBJ1-5; 8 nucleotides line up with TRBD1. In germline, CDR1 is MNHNY, CDR2 SVGAGI (reference sequence). The CDR3 has 15 residues. The trim removed 5 bases at V and 6 bases at J, leaving 9 bases unmatched. The CDR3 DNA is TGTGCCAGCAGTACCGACAGGGGACTTTTTCAGCCCCAGCATTTT. This translates into CASSTDRGLFQPQHF.

The chain uses TRBV6-6 and TRBJ1-5; D is uncertain. Germline V gives CDR1 MNHNY, CDR2 SVGAGI (reference sequence). The CDR3 runs to 15 residues. The germline V and J ends were trimmed by 2 bases and 5 bases, with 13 bases remaining between them. CDR3 nucleotide sequence: TGTGCCAGCAGTTACGTTGGCAACGGCGATCAGCCCCAGCATTTT. This translates into CASSYVGNGDQPQHF.

The V gene is TRBV9, the J gene TRBJ2-3; 9 bases agree with TRBD2. This CDR3 has 16 residues. J lost 2 bases, V lost 0 bases, and 4 bases had no gene match. The germline V gene encodes CDR1 SGDLS and CDR2 YYNGEE. The CDR3 DNA reads TGTGCCAGCAGCGTAGAGGCTAGCGGGATCACAGATACGCAGTATTTT. Protein sequence: CASSVEASGITDTQYF.

This chain joins TRBV7-9 and TRBJ2-1; D is uncertain. V lost 7 bases to trimming and J lost 7 bases, with 11 bases between them. Germline loops: CDR1 SEHNR, CDR2 FQNEAQ (reference sequence). The CDR3 loop spans 12 amino acids. The CDR3 sequence is CASTSIGNEQFF. In DNA form, the CDR3 reads TGTGCCAGCACCTCAATCGGGAATGAGCAGTTCTTC.

The chain links TRBV6-5 to TRBJ2-1; 7 bases are shared with TRBD2. The CDR3 consists of 14 residues. The V gene end was trimmed by 0 bases and the J gene end by 7 bases; junction bases not matched to a gene: 3. The germline gives CDR1 MNHEY, CDR2 SVGAGI. The CDR3 region is CASSYSRAGNEQFF. The CDR3 DNA follows: TGTGCCAGCAGTTACTCGAGAGCGGGGAATGAGCAGTTCTTC.

The J gene is TRBJ1-2, the V gene TRBV10-1; 10 positions agree with TRBD1. There are 16 residues in the CDR3. The trim removed 2 bases at V and 8 bases at J, leaving 11 bases unmatched. Germline CDR1 and CDR2: WNHNN and SYGVQD (reference sequence). The CDR3 DNA is TGCGCCAGCAGTGAGGTCATAGCAGGACAGGGGGTCGGCTACACCTTC. It encodes CASSEVIAGQGVGYTF.

CDR3 amino acids: CASSIGRVTGELFF. CDR3 nucleotides: TGTGCCAGTAGTATTGGTAGGGTCACCGGGGAGCTGTTTTTT. The chain links TRBV19 to TRBJ2-2; D is unresolved. Trimming cost V 3 bases and J 4 bases, with 9 bases left between them. Germline CDR1 reads LNHDA; CDR2 reads SQIVND (reference sequence). The length of the CDR3 is 14 residues.

The chain couples TRBV9 to TRBJ2-1; 10 positions match TRBD2. CDR1 is SGDLS, CDR2 YYNGEE, per germline. The CDR3 extends over 16 amino acids. The V gene end was trimmed by 3 bases and the J gene end by 3 bases; junction bases not matched to a gene: 6. This chain's CDR3 is CASSAYLAGDYNEQFF. In nucleotides, the CDR3 is TGTGCCAGCAGCGCCTATCTAGCGGGAGACTACAATGAGCAGTTCTTC.

This rearrangement joins TRBV11-2 to TRBJ1-2, with 7 bases fitting TRBD1. The trim removed 8 bases at V and 6 bases at J, leaving 6 bases unmatched. Germline assignment: CDR1 SGHAT and CDR2 FQNNGV. The CDR3 loop spans 12 amino acids. The CDR3 loop reads CASGGTVNGYTF. In DNA, the CDR3 is TGTGCCAGCGGGGGGACAGTCAATGGCTACACCTTC.

The chain employs TRBV5-6 and TRBJ2-7; D gene uncertain. Germline values: CDR1 SGHDT, CDR2 YYEEEE. With 4 bases removed from V and 7 bases from J, the gap between germline ends came to 9 bases. This CDR3 is 11 amino acids long. CDR3 sequence: CASSVRAEQYF. The DNA for the CDR3 is TGTGCCAGCAGCGTTCGAGCAGAGCAGTACTTC.

The chain employs TRBV18 and TRBJ1-4; TRBD1 agrees at 10 bases. V shed 0 bases, J shed 9 bases, and the junction held 7 bases outside the gene matches. The CDR3 is 16 amino acids. Germline V gene lookup returns CDR1 KGHSH and CDR2 LQKENI. CDR3 DNA sequence: TGTGCCAGCTCACCACCGTCAGGACAGGGGGTCCAAAAACTGTTTTTT. Protein sequence: CASSPPSGQGVQKLFF.

In DNA, the CDR3 is TGTGCCAGCAGTTTTAGCGGGGGTCTAACTGAAGCTTTCTTT. Translation: CASSFSGGLTEAFF. The chain joins TRBV27 to TRBJ1-1; a possible D gene is TRBD1 (5 bases). The V end lost 3 bases, the J end lost 5 bases, and 13 bases lay between the germline ends. Per the germline V gene, CDR1 is MNHEY and CDR2 is SMNVEV (reference sequence). The CDR3 totals 14 residues.

The genes are TRBV30 and TRBJ1-1, with D perhaps matching TRBD1 (6 bases). Trimming removed 6 bases from V and 1 base from J, with 15 bases in between. The CDR3 covers 14 residues. Germline lookup yields CDR1 GTSNPN and CDR2 SVGIG (reference sequence). CDR3 residues: CACPGGGANTEAFF. DNA of the CDR3: TGTGCCTGCCCGGGGGGGGGCGCGAACACTGAAGCTTTCTTT.

This clone was found once. J is TRBJ2-1 and V is TRBV7-2; 8 bases agree with TRBD2. Unmatched junction bases numbered 12, after V lost 1 base and J lost 4 bases. There are 18 residues in the CDR3. CDR1 is SGHTA and CDR2 is FQGNSA in the germline V gene. In DNA form, the CDR3 reads TGTGCCAGCAGCTTAGAAAGCGGGAGAGGGTTAGGATACAATGAGCAGTTCTTC. Translating gives CASSLESGRGLGYNEQFF.

This sequence joins TRBV5-8 and TRBJ2-7; D is unresolved. CDR3 size: 13 residues. Trimming stripped 5 bases from V and 3 bases from J, with 12 bases between. Germline V lookup: CDR1 SGHTS, CDR2 YDEGEE. In DNA, the CDR3 is TGTGCCAGCAGTGGGCGAGGTGGCTACGAGCAGTACTTC. Protein product: CASSGRGGYEQYF.